This entry concerns a single T cell receptor beta chain. Its antigen is undetermined. The sample originates from a study of Ad26.COV2.S vaccination and SARS-CoV-2 variants. Study-wide background: Donor got 5x10^10 or 1x10^11 viral particles of Ad26.COV2.S. Study-wide points: Overall T cell responses may have been underestimated by the analyses of TCR breadth and depth. Spike-specific responses of CD8+ and CD4+ T cells were reported to display substantial breadth after vaccination.

Assay: immunoSEQ multiplex PCR; the TCRdb copy retains only in-frame clones and omits some. The sample includes 350,000 to 500,000 clones, roughly 90% of them seen just once. The treatment denotes: about 20 received Ad26.COV2.S at low or high dose, single or two shots; a few received placebo; per-sample allocation not given. After the first vaccine or placebo injection, samples were drawn on day 63. Trimming removed 5 bases at V and 3 bases at J, with 10 bases between. CDR3 length: 12 amino acids. The germline gives CDR1 SQVTM, CDR2 ANQGSEA. The material was peripheral blood, obtained in a trial of Ad26.COV2.S vaccine versus placebo. The sequence came from a person between 18 and 60 years old who received the Ad26.COV2.S COVID-19 vaccine or a placebo. The chain recombines TRBV29-1 with TRBJ1-1, with D possibly matching TRBD1 (6 bases). The CDR3 here is CSVRPGDTEAFF. The CDR3, as DNA: TGCAGCGTTAGACCAGGGGACACTGAAGCTTTCTTT.